The 29 T cell receptor beta chains below were found in one sample sequenced in a study of blood T cell repertoires in COVID-19. Sequenced by immunoSEQ multiplex PCR; TCRdb stores in-frame clones only, minus some. The table shows about 64,000 clones, with around 90% occurring only once. Sequencing was done on a sample of peripheral blood. The receptors were gathered from a woman aged 55-69 years with COVID-19, enrolled during active disease.

The rearrangement links TRBV19 to TRBJ1-3; D is perhaps TRBD1 (6 bases). There are 17 residues in the CDR3. Trimming took 6 bases from V and 0 from J, leaving 18 bases between them. Germline CDR1 LNHDA, CDR2 SQIVND (reference sequence). The CDR3 spells CASRHNRDWLSGNTIYF. The CDR3 region has the DNA TGTGCCAGTAGGCACAACAGGGATTGGCTCTCTGGAAACACCATATATTTT.

The chain couples TRBV5-1 to TRBJ2-7; D might be TRBD2 (6 bases). Germline CDR1 is SGHRS and CDR2 is YFSETQ. V was shortened by 1 base and J by 5 bases, with 16 bases between the two germline ends. CDR3 length: 15 amino acids. DNA of the CDR3: TGCGCCAGCAGCTTGTTAGCGGCCTCCGGCAACGAGCAGTACTTC. Encoded protein: CASSLLAASGNEQYF.

This clone was seen only once. The V call is TRBV30, the J call TRBJ2-1; TRBD2 matches at 11 bases. Trimming took 4 bases from V and 3 from J; bases not matched to a gene: 2. The CDR3 length is 14 residues. Germline V CDR1 and CDR2: GTSNPN, SVGIG (reference sequence). The CDR3 loop is CAWTLAGGYNEQFF. CDR3 nucleotide sequence: TGTGCCTGGACCCTAGCGGGAGGCTACAATGAGCAGTTCTTC.

The chain is built from TRBV23-1 and TRBJ1-4; no firm D call. TRBV23-1 qualifies as an ORF whose function is uncertain. This CDR3 is 14 amino acids long. V was shortened by 8 bases and J by 8 bases, with 18 bases between the two germline ends. The CDR3 loop reads CASQTDRLREKLFF. CDR3 bases: TGCGCCAGCCAAACTGACCGCTTGCGGGAAAAACTGTTTTTT.

In its sample, this clone was seen once. This chain links TRBV19 with TRBJ2-1, with TRBD1 identical over 8 bases. This CDR3 has 16 amino acids. CDR1 is LNHDA, CDR2 SQIVND, per germline (reference sequence). V gave up 2 bases and J gave up 2 bases; unmatched junction bases: 5. DNA for the CDR3: TGTGCCAGTAGTATAAGGGGGACAGGTGCCTACAATGAGCAGTTCTTC. Its translation: CASSIRGTGAYNEQFF.

J is TRBJ1-5 and V is TRBV9; no clear D gene. Germline CDR1 reads SGDLS; CDR2 reads YYNGEE. This CDR3 has 14 residues. With 2 bases removed from V and 0 bases from J, the gap between germline ends came to 6 bases. CDR3 nucleotide sequence: TGTGCCAGCAGCGTCGGACTTAGCAATCAGCCCCAGCATTTT. Its protein product is CASSVGLSNQPQHF. Using reference TRBV9 and TRBJ1-5 for the parts outside the CDR3, the full variable domain is DSGVTQTPKHLITATGQRVTLRCSPRSGDLSVYWYQQSLDQGLQFLIQYYNGEERAKGNILERFSAQQFPDLHSELNLSSLELGDSALYFCASSVGLSNQPQHFGDGTRLSIL.

The J gene is TRBJ1-1, the V gene TRBV3-1 (or the pseudogene TRBV3-2), with D perhaps TRBD1 (5 bases). Germline CDR1 is LGHDT and CDR2 is YNNKEL (reference sequence). The ends were cut back, 4 bases at V and 10 bases at J, with 22 bases in the middle. This CDR3 region has 15 residues. CDR3 in DNA: TGTGCCAGCAGCCTAGGGGATTTTACTCCTCAGAGAGCTTTCTTT. This gives the protein CASSLGDFTPQRAFF.

This clone appeared once. CDR3 sequence (DNA): TGTGCCAGCAGTTACTGGACAGGTCTATCGTCCTACGAGCAGTACTTC. It specifies CASSYWTGLSSYEQYF. This sequence joins TRBV6-5 and TRBJ2-7; 7 bases line up with TRBD1. The CDR3 has 16 amino acids. Per the germline V gene, CDR1 is MNHEY and CDR2 is SVGAGI. Trimming removed 1 base from V and 1 base from J; junction bases left unmatched: 7.

V and J are TRBV19 and TRBJ2-5; 8 bases are shared with TRBD1. V dropped 5 bases and J dropped 4; count of bases not matched to a gene: 12. Germline V lookup: CDR1 LNHDA, CDR2 SQIVND (reference sequence). The CDR3 is 16 amino acids. The CDR3, as DNA: TGTGCCAGTAGTCAAAGAGGGGACAGGCTCGGAGAGACCCAGTACTTC. Translated, it gives CASSQRGDRLGETQYF.

This chain links TRBV7-2 with TRBJ2-7; possibly TRBD1 for D (7 bases). The CDR3 sequence is 14 residues long. Per the germline V gene, CDR1 is SGHTA and CDR2 is FQGNSA. V lost 5 bases to trimming and J lost 3 bases, with 14 bases between them. In DNA, the CDR3 is TGTGCCAGCAGCCCGAGGCGGGACAGCTACGAGCAGTACTTC. Protein: CASSPRRDSYEQYF.

This clone was counted between two and nine times. The chain combines TRBV5-4 with TRBJ1-4, with unresolved D. V was pared by 4 bases and J by 10 bases, with 14 bases between. CDR1 is SGHNT, CDR2 YYREEE, per germline (reference sequence). The CDR3 is 13 residues long. This chain's CDR3 is CASSEGPSGKLFF. The CDR3 DNA is TGTGCCAGCAGCGAGGGCCCTTCGGGAAAACTGTTTTTT.

V is TRBV7-2 and J is TRBJ2-3, with D maybe TRBD2 (5 bases). Trimming stripped 7 bases from V and 4 bases from J, with 12 bases between. CDR3 size: 13 residues. Looked up from germline, CDR1 is SGHTA and CDR2 is FQGNSA. CDR3 residues: CASTGEVSDTQYF. The DNA for the CDR3 is TGTGCCAGCACCGGGGAAGTGTCAGATACGCAGTATTTT.

The chain combines TRBV11-2 with TRBJ2-1; 11 bases fit TRBD2. The CDR3 spans 15 residues. Germline CDR1 SGHAT, CDR2 FQNNGV. The V segment lost 5 bases and the J segment 3 bases; nucleotides outside the gene matches: 3. CDR3 DNA: TGTGCCAGCAGCCAGACTAGCGGGAACTACAATGAGCAGTTCTTC. The encoded protein is CASSQTSGNYNEQFF. Using reference TRBV11-2 and TRBJ2-1 for the parts outside the CDR3, the full variable domain is EAGVAQSPRYKIIEKRQSVAFWCNPISGHATLYWYQQILGQGPKLLIQFQNNGVVDDSQLPKDRFSAERLKGVDSTLKIQPAKLEDSAVYLCASSQTSGNYNEQFFGPGTRLTVL.

The gene calls are TRBV27 and TRBJ1-2; TRBD1 agrees at 7 bases. CDR1 is MNHEY, CDR2 SMNVEV, per germline (reference sequence). CDR3 length equals 14 residues. The trim removed 1 base at V and 6 bases at J, leaving 5 bases unmatched. In DNA, the CDR3 is TGTGCCAGCAGTTTATTTGCAGGGGGTCATGGCTACACCTTC. It is translated as CASSLFAGGHGYTF.

The chain employs TRBV6-5 and TRBJ1-2, with a weak D call TRBD1 (6 bases). There are 11 residues in the CDR3. Germline lookup yields CDR1 MNHEY and CDR2 SVGAGI. V lost 6 bases, J lost 8 bases, and 10 bases lay in between. CDR3 region: CASSQGHGYTF. The CDR3 coding sequence is TGTGCCAGCAGCCAGGGGCACGGCTACACCTTC.

J is TRBJ1-2 and V is TRBV29-1; unclear D gene. The germline V gene encodes CDR1 SQVTM and CDR2 ANQGSEA. The CDR3 is 12 residues long. V was trimmed by 4 bases and J by 8 bases, leaving 14 bases between them. The CDR3 sequence: CSVGVEARGYTF. Written as DNA, the CDR3 is TGCAGCGTTGGAGTGGAGGCTCGAGGCTACACCTTC.

The V gene is TRBV14, the J gene TRBJ2-1; D is possibly TRBD2 (6 bases). V was pared by 0 bases and J by 4 bases, with 7 bases between. This CDR3 comprises 14 residues. The germline CDR1 and CDR2 sequences are SGHDN and FVKESK. Here the CDR3 reads CASSQDGGYNEQFF. DNA for the CDR3: TGTGCCAGCAGCCAAGATGGGGGGTACAATGAGCAGTTCTTC. Complete variable domain (other parts from reference TRBV14 and TRBJ2-1): EAGVTQFPSHSVIEKGQTVTLRCDPISGHDNLYWYRRVMGKEIKFLLHFVKESKQDESGMPNNRFLAERTGGTYSTLKVQPAELEDSGVYFCASSQDGGYNEQFFGPGTRLTVL.

CDR3 DNA: TGTGCCAGCAGCTCTGCGACTAGCGGGAGCACAGATACGCAGTATTTT. Translated: CASSSATSGSTDTQYF. The rearrangement uses TRBV11-2 and TRBJ2-3, with 10 bases fitting TRBD2. Trimming took 4 bases from V and 0 from J; bases not matched to a gene: 4. The germline CDR1 and CDR2 sequences are SGHAT and FQNNGV. The CDR3 spans 16 residues. The entire variable domain, with the rest obtained from reference TRBV11-2 and TRBJ2-3, is as follows: EAGVAQSPRYKIIEKRQSVAFWCNPISGHATLYWYQQILGQGPKLLIQFQNNGVVDDSQLPKDRFSAERLKGVDSTLKIQPAKLEDSAVYLCASSSATSGSTDTQYFGPGTRLTVL.

This clone was counted between two and nine times. The V and J genes are TRBV10-1 and TRBJ1-5, with a tentative D call TRBD1 (5 bases). V lost 6 bases, J lost 3 bases, and 12 bases lay in between. The germline V gene encodes CDR1 WNHNN and CDR2 SYGVQD (reference sequence). This CDR3 has 14 residues. The CDR3 nucleotides read TGCGCCAGCAGCCCTACCAGGGACAATCAGCCCCAGCATTTT. It translates to CASSPTRDNQPQHF.

This clone was counted once. The chain recombines TRBV7-9 with TRBJ1-2; 8 bases are a match to TRBD1. V lost 5 bases, J lost 6 bases, and 11 bases stayed unmatched. Germline CDR1 and CDR2: SEHNR and FQNEAQ (reference sequence). This CDR3 has 15 residues. CDR3 DNA sequence: TGTGCCAGCAGCAACAAGGACAGGGAGGGTAATGGCTACACCTTC. This sequence encodes CASSNKDREGNGYTF.

The V and J genes are TRBV29-1 and TRBJ2-3, with D perhaps TRBD1 (7 bases). Per germline, CDR1 SQVTM and CDR2 ANQGSEA. Trimming took off 5 bases at V and 7 bases at J, with 16 bases between the two ends. The CDR3 loop spans 13 amino acids. The CDR3 nucleotides read TGCAGCGTTCAGAGGAGGGGGCCAAATACGCAGTATTTT. Its translation is CSVQRRGPNTQYF.

The rearrangement uses TRBV2 and TRBJ2-3; 8 nucleotides line up with TRBD2. This CDR3 contains 15 residues. Germline trimming cut 6 bases from V and 0 bases from J; bases unmatched to any gene: 5. From germline, CDR1 is SNHLY and CDR2 FYNNEI. The CDR3 DNA reads TGTGCCAGCAGCCCCGGGACTAGAAGCACAGATACGCAGTATTTT. Its protein product is CASSPGTRSTDTQYF.

The chain has TRBV27 and TRBJ2-2; 8 nucleotides match TRBD2. With 6 bases clipped from V and 6 bases from J, the junction kept 3 bases outside the gene matches. The length of the CDR3 is 13 residues. CDR1 MNHEY and CDR2 SMNVEV come from the germline V gene (reference sequence). The chain's CDR3 is CASRLLAAGELFF. For the CDR3, the DNA is TGTGCCAGCAGACTACTAGCGGCCGGGGAGCTGTTTTTT.

This clone was recorded once. The chain has TRBV10-1 and TRBJ1-1, with D unclear. V lost 4 bases and J lost 5, with 14 bases in between. The CDR3 is 14 amino acids. Germline loops: CDR1 WNHNN, CDR2 SYGVQD (reference sequence). CDR3 protein: CASSVETSRTEAFF. CDR3 in DNA: TGCGCCAGCAGTGTCGAAACCTCGAGGACTGAAGCTTTCTTT.

The V and J genes are TRBV9 and TRBJ1-2; maybe TRBD1 (5 bases). Germline CDR1 is SGDLS and CDR2 is YYNGEE. The CDR3 runs to 16 residues. V was trimmed by 3 bases and J by 0 bases, leaving 15 bases between them. The CDR3 coding sequence is TGTGCCAGCAGCGGCTATGGGGCCTCCACTAACTATGGCTACACCTTC. Translating it yields CASSGYGASTNYGYTF.

V gene TRBV2 combines with J gene TRBJ2-2; 9 positions match TRBD1. The CDR3 has 14 residues. With V trimmed by 6 bases and J by 1 base, 0 bases remained unmatched. Germline CDR1 and CDR2: SNHLY and FYNNEI. This CDR3 reads CASRGQGNTGELFF. CDR3 sequence (DNA): TGTGCCAGCAGGGGACAGGGGAACACCGGGGAGCTGTTTTTT.

V usage is TRBV18 and J usage is TRBJ2-3; maybe TRBD1 (6 bases). Germline-derived CDR1 and CDR2 are KGHSH and LQKENI. The CDR3 is 15 amino acids. Trimming stripped 4 bases from V and 4 bases from J, with 15 bases between. CDR3 DNA sequence: TGTGCCAGCTCACAAGGGGGTTCGTTGGCAGATACGCAGTATTTT. Translation: CASSQGGSLADTQYF.

The J gene is TRBJ2-3, the V gene TRBV30, with D possibly being TRBD2 (6 bases). This CDR3 spans 15 amino acids. CDR1 is GTSNPN, CDR2 SVGIG, per germline (reference sequence). V shed 0 bases and J shed 1 base, with 11 bases lying between them. For the CDR3, the DNA is TGTGCCTGGAGTGTGGAGGGGATACGCACAGATACGCAGTATTTT. This translates into CAWSVEGIRTDTQYF.

The chain employs TRBV18 and TRBJ1-2, with 11 bases identical to TRBD1. From germline, CDR1 is KGHSH and CDR2 LQKENI. V lost 3 bases, J lost 5 bases, and 5 bases stayed unmatched. This CDR3 has 15 residues. The CDR3 DNA reads TGTGCCAGCTCACCCGGACAGGGGGCGCAGTATGGCTACACCTTC. It translates to CASSPGQGAQYGYTF.